The 17 T cell receptor beta chains below come from one sample, sequenced in a study of T-cell reconstitution after alpha-beta-depleted transplantation in children. Unique molecular identifiers tagged the TCRbeta library. TCRdb reprocessed the PCR reads via MiXCR and lists one record per CDR3 protein. The sample has around 600,000 distinct CDR3 sequences; roughly 17% are singletons. The specimen comprised PBMCs from the stem cell graft donor, sampled from the stem cell graft. All receptors come from a human donor who donated a stem cell graft to a child with acute myeloid leukemia.

This clonotype has a count of ten or more. The chain uses TRBV12-3 or TRBV12-4 and TRBJ2-5; D perhaps matches TRBD2 (6 bases). The ends were cut back, 3 bases at V and 3 bases at J, with 8 bases in the middle. CDR3 size: 13 residues. CDR3 sequence (DNA): TGTGCCAGCAGTTTCGGCGGGGAAGAGACCCAGTACTTC. This sequence encodes CASSFGGEETQYF.

At least ten counts were recorded for this clonotype. The chain's CDR3 is CSVEKETQYF. The CDR3 bases are TGCAGCGTTGAAAAAGAGACCCAGTACTTC. The chain joins TRBV29-1 to TRBJ2-5; D is unclear. V was clipped by 2 bases and J by 3 bases, with 1 base between them. The CDR3 is 10 residues long. CDR1 and CDR2 (germline): SQVTM, ANQGSEA. Complete variable domain (other parts from reference TRBV29-1 and TRBJ2-5): SAVISQKPSRDICQRGTSLTIQCQVDSQVTMMFWYRQQPGQSLTLIATANQGSEATYESGFVIDKFPISRPNLTFSTLTVSNMSPEDSSIYLCSVEKETQYFGPGTRLLVL.

This chain connects TRBV11-2 to TRBJ2-7; unclear D gene. Germline-derived CDR1 and CDR2 are SGHAT and FQNNGV. The CDR3 extends over 14 amino acids. Between the trimmed V and J ends, which lost 0 bases and 2 bases, there was a span of 8 bases. The CDR3 DNA sequence: TGTGCCAGCAGCTTAGATGTAGGGCCCTACGAGCAGTACTTC. It is translated as CASSLDVGPYEQYF.

This clonotype was found many times. The chain carries TRBV29-1 and TRBJ1-3, with TRBD1 matching over 9 bases. The CDR3 spans 14 residues. The germline CDR1 and CDR2 sequences are SQVTM and ANQGSEA. V dropped 5 bases and J dropped 2; count of bases not matched to a gene: 4. DNA for the CDR3: TGCAGCGTTTCCGGGACAGGGACTGGAAACACCATATATTTT. Its translation is CSVSGTGTGNTIYF.

This clonotype has only a few counts. V and J are TRBV7-2 and TRBJ1-4, with 7 bases fitting TRBD1. This CDR3 has 12 residues. The V segment lost 8 bases and the J segment 8 bases; nucleotides outside the gene matches: 5. The germline V gene encodes CDR1 SGHTA and CDR2 FQGNSA. The CDR3: CASGTEVEKLFF. CDR3 DNA: TGTGCCAGCGGGACAGAAGTCGAAAAACTGTTTTTT.

This clonotype was observed a few times. This chain connects TRBV12-3 or TRBV12-4 to TRBJ1-1, with D possibly TRBD1 on 5 matching bases. The CDR3 totals 12 residues. V dropped 3 bases and J dropped 10 bases, with 12 bases sitting between them. CDR3 loop: CASSLTAWGAFF. CDR3 nucleotides: TGTGCCAGCAGTTTGACAGCTTGGGGAGCTTTCTTT.

The V gene is TRBV20-1, the J gene TRBJ1-1; D is unclear. In germline, CDR1 is DFQATT, CDR2 SNEGSKA (reference sequence). The CDR3 extends over 14 amino acids. V was clipped by 3 bases and J by 6 bases, with 17 bases between them. CDR3 in amino acids: CSARPPWDPPEAFF. The CDR3 nucleotides read TGCAGTGCTAGGCCCCCTTGGGATCCGCCTGAAGCTTTCTTT.

This clonotype was found many times. The chain has TRBV25-1 and TRBJ2-5; 7 bases are shared with TRBD1. The CDR3 is 13 amino acids. CDR1 is MGHDK and CDR2 is SYGVNS in the germline V gene. The V and J ends lost 8 bases and 7 bases, in that order; junction bases with no gene match: 10. This CDR3 reads CASETGAKGTQYF. The CDR3 bases are TGTGCCAGCGAAACAGGGGCCAAGGGGACCCAGTACTTC.

The genes are TRBV7-9 and TRBJ2-2; tentatively, D is TRBD2 (6 bases). Germline V gene data show CDR1 as SEHNR and CDR2 as FQNEAQ (reference sequence). The length of the CDR3 is 17 residues. V was cut by 0 bases and J by 4 bases, with 15 bases left in between. Written as DNA, the CDR3 is TGTGCCAGCAGCTTAGCGCTCTTTCAGGGAGGCACCGGGGAGCTGTTTTTT. Amino acid sequence: CASSLALFQGGTGELFF.

This clonotype was detected a few times. V usage is TRBV7-2 and J usage is TRBJ2-5; a weak D match, TRBD1 (6 bases). This CDR3 contains 15 residues. CDR1 is SGHTA, CDR2 FQGNSA, per germline. V dropped 3 bases and J dropped 4 bases, with 15 bases sitting between them. In DNA, the CDR3 is TGTGCCAGCAGCTTGGGCACAGGGCTCCGAGAGACCCAGTACTTC. Protein: CASSLGTGLRETQYF.

CDR3 coding DNA: TGCGCCAGCAGCCTCCAGGGGGCAGACGGGGAGACCCAGTACTTC. Translated: CASSLQGADGETQYF. This rearrangement joins TRBV5-1 to TRBJ2-5; 8 bases fit TRBD1. Germline V gene data show CDR1 as SGHRS and CDR2 as YFSETQ. This CDR3 region has 15 residues. J gave up 5 bases and V 4 bases, and 10 bases lay outside the gene matches.

The chain links TRBV12-3 or TRBV12-4 to TRBJ2-1, with 8 positions matching TRBD2. V was clipped by 3 bases and J by 7 bases; unmatched bases: 5. CDR3 length: 14 amino acids. The CDR3 loop reads CASSFIVAGNEQFF. The CDR3 DNA sequence: TGTGCCAGCAGTTTCATCGTAGCGGGGAATGAGCAGTTCTTC.

The table lists this clonotype with many counts. The rearrangement links TRBV5-1 to TRBJ2-2; D call uncertain. CDR3 length equals 15 residues. Trimming stripped 0 bases from V and 0 bases from J, with 6 bases between. The germline V gene encodes CDR1 SGHRS and CDR2 YFSETQ. CDR3 residues: CASSLERANTGELFF. In nucleotides, the CDR3 is TGCGCCAGCAGCTTGGAACGCGCGAACACCGGGGAGCTGTTTTTT. Looking up the rest from reference TRBV5-1 and TRBJ2-2 gives the full variable domain: KAGVTQTPRYLIKTRGQQVTLSCSPISGHRSVSWYQQTPGQGLQFLFEYFSETQRNKGNFPGRFSGRQFSNSRSEMNVSTLELGDSALYLCASSLERANTGELFFGEGSRLTVL.

The table lists this clonotype with many counts. The chain has TRBV20-1 and TRBJ2-5; the D gene is possibly TRBD1 (6 bases). Germline V gene data show CDR1 as DFQATT and CDR2 as SNEGSKA (reference sequence). V lost 2 bases, J lost 3 bases, and 13 bases lay in between. The CDR3 has 14 amino acids. Here the CDR3 DNA reads TGCAGTGCTAGACATGGGGGCCCTAAAGAGACCCAGTACTTC. This gives the protein CSARHGGPKETQYF.

This clonotype turned up a few times. The rearrangement uses TRBV7-2 and TRBJ2-7; TRBD2 matches at 9 bases. J was trimmed by 4 bases and V by 5 bases; bases with no gene match: 9. Germline assignment: CDR1 SGHTA and CDR2 FQGNSA. This CDR3 has 15 residues. CDR3 region: CASSVSSGDSYEQYF. The CDR3 coding sequence is TGTGCCAGCAGCGTCTCTAGCGGGGACTCTTACGAGCAGTACTTC. The full variable domain, with the rest looked up from reference TRBV7-2 and TRBJ2-7, is GAGVSQSPSNKVTEKGKDVELRCDPISGHTALYWYRQSLGQGLEFLIYFQGNSAPDKSGLPSDRFSAERTGGSVSTLTIQRTQQEDSAVYLCASSVSSGDSYEQYFGPGTRLTVT.

This clonotype was observed many times. The V gene is TRBV7-3, the J gene TRBJ1-5, with a tentative D call TRBD1 (5 bases). CDR1 is SGHTA and CDR2 is FQGTGA in the germline V gene. There are 14 residues in the CDR3. Between the trimmed V and J ends, which lost 1 base and 7 bases, there was a span of 11 bases. Here the CDR3 reads CASSLMAGSQPQHF. The CDR3 bases are TGTGCCAGCAGCTTAATGGCAGGGTCCCAGCCCCAGCATTTT.

The rearrangement links TRBV12-3 or TRBV12-4 to TRBJ1-1, with a possible D match to TRBD1 (5 bases). Trimming removed 1 base from V and 2 bases from J, with 11 bases in between. CDR3 length equals 15 residues. This chain's CDR3 is CASSLGVRVNTEAFF. The CDR3 nucleotides are TGTGCCAGCAGTTTAGGGGTCAGGGTTAACACTGAAGCTTTCTTT.